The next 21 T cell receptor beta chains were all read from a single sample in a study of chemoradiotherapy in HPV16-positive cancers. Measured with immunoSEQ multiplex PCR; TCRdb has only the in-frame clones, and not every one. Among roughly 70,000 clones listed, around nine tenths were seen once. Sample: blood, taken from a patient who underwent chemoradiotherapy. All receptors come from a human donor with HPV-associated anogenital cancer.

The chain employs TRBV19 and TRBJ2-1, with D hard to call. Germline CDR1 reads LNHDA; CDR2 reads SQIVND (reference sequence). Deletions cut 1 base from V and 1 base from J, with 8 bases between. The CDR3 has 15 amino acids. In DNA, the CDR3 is TGTGCCAGTAGTATAGCTGACGTATCCTACAATGAGCAGTTCTTC. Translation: CASSIADVSYNEQFF.

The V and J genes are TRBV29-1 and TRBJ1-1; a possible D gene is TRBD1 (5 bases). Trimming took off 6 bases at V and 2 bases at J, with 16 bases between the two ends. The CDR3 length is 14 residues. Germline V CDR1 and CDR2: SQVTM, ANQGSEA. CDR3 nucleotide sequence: TGCAGCGTAAAAGACGGGGGAGGAAACACTGAAGCTTTCTTT. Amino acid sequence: CSVKDGGGNTEAFF.

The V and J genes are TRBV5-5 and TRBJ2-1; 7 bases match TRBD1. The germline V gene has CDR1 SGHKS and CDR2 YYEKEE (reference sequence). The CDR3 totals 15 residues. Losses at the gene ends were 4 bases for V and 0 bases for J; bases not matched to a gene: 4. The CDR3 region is CASSQGTVSYNEQFF. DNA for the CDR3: TGTGCCAGCAGCCAGGGGACAGTCTCCTACAATGAGCAGTTCTTC.

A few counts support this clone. CDR3 sequence: CAWSGVSGANVLTF. The CDR3, as DNA: TGTGCCTGGAGCGGGGTCTCTGGGGCCAACGTCCTGACTTTC. This chain connects TRBV30 to TRBJ2-6; maybe TRBD2 (5 bases). Germline assignment: CDR1 GTSNPN and CDR2 SVGIG (reference sequence). The CDR3 covers 14 residues. Trimming removed 3 bases at V and 0 bases at J, with 6 bases between.

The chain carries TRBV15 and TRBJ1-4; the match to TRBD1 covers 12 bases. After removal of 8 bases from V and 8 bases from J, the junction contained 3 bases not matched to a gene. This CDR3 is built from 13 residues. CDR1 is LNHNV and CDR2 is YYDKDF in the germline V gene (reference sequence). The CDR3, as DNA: TGTGCCACCCGGGACAGGGGGCACGAAAAACTGTTTTTT. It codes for CATRDRGHEKLFF.

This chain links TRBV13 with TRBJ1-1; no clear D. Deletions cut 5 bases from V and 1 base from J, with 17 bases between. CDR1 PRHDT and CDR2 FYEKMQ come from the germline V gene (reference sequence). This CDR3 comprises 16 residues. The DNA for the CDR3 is TGTGCCAGCAGCCCCCTCTTGACCTTAGGGAACACTGAAGCTTTCTTT. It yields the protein CASSPLLTLGNTEAFF.

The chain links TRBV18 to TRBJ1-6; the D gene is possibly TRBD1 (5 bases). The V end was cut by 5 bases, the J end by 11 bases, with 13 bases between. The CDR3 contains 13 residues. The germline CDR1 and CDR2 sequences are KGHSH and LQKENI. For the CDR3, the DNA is TGTGCCAGCTCAACCTTGACAGAGACACCCCTCCACTTT. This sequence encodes CASSTLTETPLHF.

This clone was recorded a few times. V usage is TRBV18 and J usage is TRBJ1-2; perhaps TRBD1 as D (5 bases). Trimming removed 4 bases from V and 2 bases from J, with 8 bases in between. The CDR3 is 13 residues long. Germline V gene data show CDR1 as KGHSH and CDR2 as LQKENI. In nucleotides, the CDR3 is TGTGCCAGCTCACGGGACGGCAACTATGGCTACACCTTC. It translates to CASSRDGNYGYTF.

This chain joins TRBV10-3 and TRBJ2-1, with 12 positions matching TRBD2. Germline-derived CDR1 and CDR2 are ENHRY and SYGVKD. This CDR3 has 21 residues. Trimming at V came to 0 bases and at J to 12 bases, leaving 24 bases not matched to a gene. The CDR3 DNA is TGTGCCATCAGTGAGTCCGCTGCCGGACTAGCGGGGCAACAAAACCGACAGGGGCAGTTCTTC. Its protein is CAISESAAGLAGQQNRQGQFF.

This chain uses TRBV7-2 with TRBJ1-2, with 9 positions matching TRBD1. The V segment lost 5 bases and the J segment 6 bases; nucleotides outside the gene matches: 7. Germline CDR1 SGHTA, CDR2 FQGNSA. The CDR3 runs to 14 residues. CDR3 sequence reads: CASSPRTGDNGYTF. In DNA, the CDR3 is TGTGCCAGCAGCCCCCGGACAGGGGATAATGGCTACACCTTC.

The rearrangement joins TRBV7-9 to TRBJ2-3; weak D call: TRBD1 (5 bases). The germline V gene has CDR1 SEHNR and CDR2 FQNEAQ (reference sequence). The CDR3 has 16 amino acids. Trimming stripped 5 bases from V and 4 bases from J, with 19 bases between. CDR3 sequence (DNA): TGTGCCAGCAGCCGACCAAGAGCTACAGGTGCAGATACGCAGTATTTT. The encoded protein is CASSRPRATGADTQYF. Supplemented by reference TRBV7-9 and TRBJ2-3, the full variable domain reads DTGVSQNPRHKITKRGQNVTFRCDPISEHNRLYWYRQTLGQGPEFLTYFQNEAQLEKSRLLSDRFSAERPKGSFSTLEIQRTEQGDSAMYLCASSRPRATGADTQYFGPGTRLTVL.

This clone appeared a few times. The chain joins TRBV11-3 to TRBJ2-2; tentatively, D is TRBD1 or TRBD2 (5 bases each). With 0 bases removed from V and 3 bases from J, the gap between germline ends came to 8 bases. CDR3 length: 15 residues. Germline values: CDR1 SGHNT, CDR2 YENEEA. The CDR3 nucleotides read TGTGCCAGCAGCTTAGACGGGACGGACACCGGGGAGCTGTTTTTT. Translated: CASSLDGTDTGELFF.

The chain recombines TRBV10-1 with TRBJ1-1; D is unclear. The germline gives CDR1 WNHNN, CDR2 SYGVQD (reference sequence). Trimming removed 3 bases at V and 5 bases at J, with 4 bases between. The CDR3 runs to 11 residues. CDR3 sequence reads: CASSEGTEAFF. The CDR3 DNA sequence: TGCGCCAGCAGTGAAGGGACTGAAGCTTTCTTT.

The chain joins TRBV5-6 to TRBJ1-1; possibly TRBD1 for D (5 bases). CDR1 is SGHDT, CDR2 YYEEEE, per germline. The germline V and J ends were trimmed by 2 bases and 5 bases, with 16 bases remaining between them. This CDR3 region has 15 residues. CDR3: CASSFRQGGWTEAFF. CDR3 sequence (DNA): TGTGCCAGCAGCTTTAGGCAGGGCGGATGGACTGAAGCTTTCTTT.

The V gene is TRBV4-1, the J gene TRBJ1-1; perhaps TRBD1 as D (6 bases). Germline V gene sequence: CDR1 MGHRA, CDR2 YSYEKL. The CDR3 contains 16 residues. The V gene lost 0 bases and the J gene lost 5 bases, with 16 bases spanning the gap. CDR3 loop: CASSQEKREGGTEAFF. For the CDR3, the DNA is TGCGCCAGCAGCCAAGAAAAAAGGGAGGGGGGGACTGAAGCTTTCTTT.

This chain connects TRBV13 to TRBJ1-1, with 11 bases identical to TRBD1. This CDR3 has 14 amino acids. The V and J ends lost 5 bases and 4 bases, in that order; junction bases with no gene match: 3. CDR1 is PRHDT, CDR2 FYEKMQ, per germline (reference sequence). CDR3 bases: TGTGCCAGCAGCCAAGGGACAGGGGGCACTGAAGCTTTCTTT. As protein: CASSQGTGGTEAFF.

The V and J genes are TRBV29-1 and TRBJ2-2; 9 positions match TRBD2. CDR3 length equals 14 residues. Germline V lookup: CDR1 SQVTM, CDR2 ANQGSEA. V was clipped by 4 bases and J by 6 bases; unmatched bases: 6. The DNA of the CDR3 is TGCAGCGTTGTAGGGACTAGCTTCTCCGGGGAGCTGTTTTTT. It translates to CSVVGTSFSGELFF.

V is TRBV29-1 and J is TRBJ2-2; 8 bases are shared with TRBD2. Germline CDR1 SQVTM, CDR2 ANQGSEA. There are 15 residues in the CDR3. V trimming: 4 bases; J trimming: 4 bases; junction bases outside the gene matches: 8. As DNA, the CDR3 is TGCAGCGTTGTTGGTGGCGGGGGGCTCACCGGGGAGCTGTTTTTT. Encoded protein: CSVVGGGGLTGELFF.

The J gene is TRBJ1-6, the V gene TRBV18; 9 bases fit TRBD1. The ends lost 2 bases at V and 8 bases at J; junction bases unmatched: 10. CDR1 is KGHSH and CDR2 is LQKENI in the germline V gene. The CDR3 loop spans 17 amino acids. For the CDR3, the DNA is TGTGCCAGCTCACCAATCCGGGACAGGGATCTGCATTCACCCCTCCACTTT. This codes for CASSPIRDRDLHSPLHF.

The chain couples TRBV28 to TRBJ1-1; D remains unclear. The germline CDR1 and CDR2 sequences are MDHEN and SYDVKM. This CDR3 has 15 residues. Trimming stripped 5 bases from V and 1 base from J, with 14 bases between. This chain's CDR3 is CASSGNGWENTEAFF. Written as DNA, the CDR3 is TGTGCCAGCAGTGGAAATGGCTGGGAGAACACTGAAGCTTTCTTT.

The CDR3 reads CASSLRMNTEAFF. The CDR3 DNA is TGTGCCAGCAGCTTAAGGATGAACACTGAAGCTTTCTTT. This chain connects TRBV7-2 to TRBJ1-1, with no clear D. Germline lookup yields CDR1 SGHTA and CDR2 FQGNSA. The ends were cut back, 2 bases at V and 0 bases at J, with 4 bases in the middle. The CDR3 is 13 amino acids.